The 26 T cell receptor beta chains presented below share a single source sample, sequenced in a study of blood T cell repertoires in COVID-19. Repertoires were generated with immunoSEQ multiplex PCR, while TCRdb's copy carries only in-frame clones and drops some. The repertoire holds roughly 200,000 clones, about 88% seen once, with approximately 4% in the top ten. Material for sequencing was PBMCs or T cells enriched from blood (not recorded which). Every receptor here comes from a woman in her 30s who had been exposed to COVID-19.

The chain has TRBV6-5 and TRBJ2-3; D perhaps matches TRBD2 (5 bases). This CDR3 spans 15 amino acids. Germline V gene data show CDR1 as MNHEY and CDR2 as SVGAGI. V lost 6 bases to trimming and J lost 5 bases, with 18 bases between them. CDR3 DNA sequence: TGTGCCAGCAGGAGTCGGTTTTTCGGGGAAGATACGCAGTATTTT. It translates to CASRSRFFGEDTQYF.

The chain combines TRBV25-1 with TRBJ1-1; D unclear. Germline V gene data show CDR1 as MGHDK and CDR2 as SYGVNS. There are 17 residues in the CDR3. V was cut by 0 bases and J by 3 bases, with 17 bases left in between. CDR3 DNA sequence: TGTGCCAGCAGTGAATATGAAGGTTGGGTTGGAGACACTGAAGCTTTCTTT. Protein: CASSEYEGWVGDTEAFF.

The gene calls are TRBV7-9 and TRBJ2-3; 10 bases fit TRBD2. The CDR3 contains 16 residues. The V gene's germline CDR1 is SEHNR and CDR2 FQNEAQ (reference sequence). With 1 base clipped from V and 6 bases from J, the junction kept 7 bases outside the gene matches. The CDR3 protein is CASSLGTSGVGDTQYF. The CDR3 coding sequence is TGTGCCAGCAGCTTAGGAACTAGCGGGGTGGGGGATACGCAGTATTTT.

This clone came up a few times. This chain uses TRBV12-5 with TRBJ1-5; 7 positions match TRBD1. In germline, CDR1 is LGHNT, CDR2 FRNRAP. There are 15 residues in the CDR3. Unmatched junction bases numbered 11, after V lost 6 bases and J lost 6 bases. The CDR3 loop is CASGKITGAGQPQHF. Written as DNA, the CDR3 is TGTGCTAGTGGGAAAATCACAGGGGCTGGTCAGCCCCAGCATTTT.

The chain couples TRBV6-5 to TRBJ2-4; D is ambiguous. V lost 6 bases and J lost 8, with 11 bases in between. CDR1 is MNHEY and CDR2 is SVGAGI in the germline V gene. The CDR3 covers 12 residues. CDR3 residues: CASRRLGDIQYF. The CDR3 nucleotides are TGTGCCAGCAGGAGGCTCGGTGACATTCAGTACTTC.

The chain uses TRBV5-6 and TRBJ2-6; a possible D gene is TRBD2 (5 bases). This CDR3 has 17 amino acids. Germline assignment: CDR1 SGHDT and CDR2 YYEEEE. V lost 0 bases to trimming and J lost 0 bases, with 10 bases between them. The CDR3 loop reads CASSLGGGSSGANVLTF. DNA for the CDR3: TGTGCCAGCAGCTTGGGCGGAGGAAGCTCTGGGGCCAACGTCCTGACTTTC.

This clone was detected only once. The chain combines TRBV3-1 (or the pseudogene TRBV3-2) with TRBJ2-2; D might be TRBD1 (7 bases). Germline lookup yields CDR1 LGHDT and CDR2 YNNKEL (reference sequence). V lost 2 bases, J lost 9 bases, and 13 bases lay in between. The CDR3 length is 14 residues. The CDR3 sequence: CASSQHGGGRELFF. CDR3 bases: TGTGCCAGCAGCCAACATGGAGGGGGCCGGGAGCTGTTTTTT.

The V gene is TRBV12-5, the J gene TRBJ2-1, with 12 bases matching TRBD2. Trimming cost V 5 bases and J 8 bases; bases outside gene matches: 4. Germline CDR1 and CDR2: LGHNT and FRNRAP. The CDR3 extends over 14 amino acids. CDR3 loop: CASGLAGGPHEQFF. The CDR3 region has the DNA TGTGCTAGTGGTCTAGCGGGGGGGCCCCATGAGCAGTTCTTC.

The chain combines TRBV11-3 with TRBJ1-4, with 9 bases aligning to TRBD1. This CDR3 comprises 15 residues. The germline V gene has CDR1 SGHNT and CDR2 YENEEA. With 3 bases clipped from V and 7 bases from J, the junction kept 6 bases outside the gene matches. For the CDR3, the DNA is TGTGCCAGCAGCTTTTCCGGGACAGGGAGTGAAAAACTGTTTTTT. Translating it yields CASSFSGTGSEKLFF.

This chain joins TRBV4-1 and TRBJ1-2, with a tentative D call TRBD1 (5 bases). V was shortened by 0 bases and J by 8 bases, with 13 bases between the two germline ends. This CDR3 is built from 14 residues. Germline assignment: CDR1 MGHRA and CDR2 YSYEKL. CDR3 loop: CASSQDAGWGGYTF. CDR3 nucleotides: TGCGCCAGCAGCCAAGATGCGGGATGGGGGGGCTACACCTTC.

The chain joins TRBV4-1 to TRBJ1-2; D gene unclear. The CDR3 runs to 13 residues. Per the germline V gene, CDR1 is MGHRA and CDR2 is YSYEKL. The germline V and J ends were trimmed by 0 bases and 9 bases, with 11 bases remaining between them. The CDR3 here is CASSQEWPGSYTF. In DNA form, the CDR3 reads TGCGCCAGCAGCCAAGAATGGCCGGGGAGCTACACCTTC.

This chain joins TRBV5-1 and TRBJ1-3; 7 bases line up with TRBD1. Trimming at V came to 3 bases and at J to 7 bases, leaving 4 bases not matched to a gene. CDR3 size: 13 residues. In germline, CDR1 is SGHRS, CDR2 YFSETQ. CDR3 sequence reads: CASSYGTVNTIYF. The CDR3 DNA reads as TGCGCCAGCAGCTACGGGACAGTCAACACCATATATTTT. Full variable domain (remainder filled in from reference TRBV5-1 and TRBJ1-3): KAGVTQTPRYLIKTRGQQVTLSCSPISGHRSVSWYQQTPGQGLQFLFEYFSETQRNKGNFPGRFSGRQFSNSRSEMNVSTLELGDSALYLCASSYGTVNTIYFGEGSWLTVV.

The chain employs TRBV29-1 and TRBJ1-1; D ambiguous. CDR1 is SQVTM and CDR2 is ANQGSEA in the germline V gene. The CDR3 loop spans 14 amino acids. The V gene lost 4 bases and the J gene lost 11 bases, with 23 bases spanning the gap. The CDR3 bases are TGCAGCGTTGTTCCCCCCCTGACATTGGGGAGGGCTTTCTTT. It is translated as CSVVPPLTLGRAFF. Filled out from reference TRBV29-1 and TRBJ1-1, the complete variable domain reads SAVISQKPSRDICQRGTSLTIQCQVDSQVTMMFWYRQQPGQSLTLIATANQGSEATYESGFVIDKFPISRPNLTFSTLTVSNMSPEDSSIYLCSVVPPLTLGRAFFGQGTRLTVV.

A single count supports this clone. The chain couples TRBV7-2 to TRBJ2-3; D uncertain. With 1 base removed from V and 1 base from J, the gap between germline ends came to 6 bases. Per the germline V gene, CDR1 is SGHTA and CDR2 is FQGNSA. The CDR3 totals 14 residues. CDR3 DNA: TGTGCCAGCAGCTTAGGGCATGGCACAGATACGCAGTATTTT. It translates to CASSLGHGTDTQYF.

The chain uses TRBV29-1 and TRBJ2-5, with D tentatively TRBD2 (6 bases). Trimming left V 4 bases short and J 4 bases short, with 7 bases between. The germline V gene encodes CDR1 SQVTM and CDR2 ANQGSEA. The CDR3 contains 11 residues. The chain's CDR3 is CSVAGGETQYF. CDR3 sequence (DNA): TGCAGCGTTGCCGGGGGAGAGACCCAGTACTTC.

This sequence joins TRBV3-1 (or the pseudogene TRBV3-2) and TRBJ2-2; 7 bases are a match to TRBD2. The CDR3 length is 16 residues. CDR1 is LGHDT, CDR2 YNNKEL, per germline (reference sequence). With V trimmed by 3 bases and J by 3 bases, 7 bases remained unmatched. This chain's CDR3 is CASSQAGVVDTGELFF. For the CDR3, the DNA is TGTGCCAGCAGCCAGGCGGGGGTAGTTGACACCGGGGAGCTGTTTTTT.

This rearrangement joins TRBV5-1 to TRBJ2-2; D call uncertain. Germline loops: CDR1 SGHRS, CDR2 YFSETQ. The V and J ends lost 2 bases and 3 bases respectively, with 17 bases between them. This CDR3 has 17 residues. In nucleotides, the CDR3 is TGCGCCAGCAGCTTTAGACCCGACAAGATTTACACCGGGGAGCTGTTTTTT. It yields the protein CASSFRPDKIYTGELFF. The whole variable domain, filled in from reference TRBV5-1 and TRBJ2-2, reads KAGVTQTPRYLIKTRGQQVTLSCSPISGHRSVSWYQQTPGQGLQFLFEYFSETQRNKGNFPGRFSGRQFSNSRSEMNVSTLELGDSALYLCASSFRPDKIYTGELFFGEGSRLTVL.

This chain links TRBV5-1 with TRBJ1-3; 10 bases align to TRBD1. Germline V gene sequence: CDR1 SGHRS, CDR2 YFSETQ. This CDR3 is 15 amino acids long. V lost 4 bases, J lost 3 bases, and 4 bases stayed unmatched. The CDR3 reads CASSTGTGVGNTIYF. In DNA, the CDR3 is TGCGCCAGCAGCACCGGGACAGGGGTTGGAAACACCATATATTTT.

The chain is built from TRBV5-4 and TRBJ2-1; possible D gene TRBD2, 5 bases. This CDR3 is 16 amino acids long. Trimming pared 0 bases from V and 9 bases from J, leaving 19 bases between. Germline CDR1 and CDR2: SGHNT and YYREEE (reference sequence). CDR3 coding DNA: TGTGCCAGCAGCTTGGCCGGAGGCAGCCGATGGGGTGAGCAGTTCTTC. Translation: CASSLAGGSRWGEQFF. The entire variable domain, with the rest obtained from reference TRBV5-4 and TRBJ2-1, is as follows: ETGVTQSPTHLIKTRGQQVTLRCSSQSGHNTVSWYQQALGQGPQFIFQYYREEENGRGNFPPRFSGLQFPNYSSELNVNALELDDSALYLCASSLAGGSRWGEQFFGPGTRLTVL.

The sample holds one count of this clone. This CDR3 is CATTIAGGTDTQYF. The CDR3 nucleotides read TGTGCCACCACTATAGCGGGGGGCACAGATACGCAGTATTTT. The chain is built from TRBV27 and TRBJ2-3; 9 nucleotides align to TRBD2. Losses at the gene ends were 10 bases for V and 1 base for J; bases not matched to a gene: 6. The CDR3 length is 14 residues. Germline loops: CDR1 MNHEY, CDR2 SMNVEV (reference sequence).

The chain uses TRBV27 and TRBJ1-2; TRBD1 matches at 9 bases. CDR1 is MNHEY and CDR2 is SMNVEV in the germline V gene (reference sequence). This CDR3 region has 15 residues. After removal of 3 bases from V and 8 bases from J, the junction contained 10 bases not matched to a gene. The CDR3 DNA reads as TGTGCCAGCAGTTTCACGGGACAGGGAGGAGCCGGCTACACCTTC. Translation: CASSFTGQGGAGYTF.

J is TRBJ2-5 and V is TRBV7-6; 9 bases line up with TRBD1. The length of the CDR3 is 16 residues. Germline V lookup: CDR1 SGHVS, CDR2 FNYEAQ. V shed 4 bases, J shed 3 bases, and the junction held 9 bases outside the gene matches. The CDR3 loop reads CASSSRDREGEETQYF. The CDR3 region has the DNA TGTGCCAGCAGCTCCCGGGACAGGGAGGGAGAAGAGACCCAGTACTTC.

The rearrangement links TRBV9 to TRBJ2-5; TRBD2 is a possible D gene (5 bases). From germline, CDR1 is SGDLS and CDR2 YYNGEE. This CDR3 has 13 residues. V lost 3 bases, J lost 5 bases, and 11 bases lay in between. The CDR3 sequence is CASSAQPGETQYF. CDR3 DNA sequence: TGTGCCAGCAGCGCCCAACCGGGGGAGACCCAGTACTTC.

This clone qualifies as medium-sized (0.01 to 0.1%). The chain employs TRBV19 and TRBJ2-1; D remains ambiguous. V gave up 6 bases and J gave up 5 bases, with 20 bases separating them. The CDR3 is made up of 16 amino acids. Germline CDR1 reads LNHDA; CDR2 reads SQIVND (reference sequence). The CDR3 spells CASSHLFGYPHNEQFF. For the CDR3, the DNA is TGTGCCAGTAGCCACCTCTTCGGGTACCCTCACAATGAGCAGTTCTTC.

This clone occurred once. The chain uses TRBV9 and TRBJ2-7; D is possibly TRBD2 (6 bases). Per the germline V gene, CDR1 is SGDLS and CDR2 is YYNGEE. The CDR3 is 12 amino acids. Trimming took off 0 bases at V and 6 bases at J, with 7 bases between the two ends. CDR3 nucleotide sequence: TGTGCCAGCAGCGTAGTCGGGGGCGAGCAGTACTTC. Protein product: CASSVVGGEQYF.

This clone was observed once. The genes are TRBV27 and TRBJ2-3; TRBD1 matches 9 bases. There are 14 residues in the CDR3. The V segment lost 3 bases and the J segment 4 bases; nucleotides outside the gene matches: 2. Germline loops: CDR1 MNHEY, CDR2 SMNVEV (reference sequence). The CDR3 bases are TGTGCCAGCAGTTTGGGACAGGGTGCAGATACGCAGTATTTT. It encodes CASSLGQGADTQYF.